Below are 6 T cell receptor beta chains sequenced from a single sample in a study of T cells after yellow fever vaccination. One entry per CDR3 protein, called by TCRdb with MiXCR from the 5' RACE reads. The data hold some 170,000 distinct CDR3 sequences, with about a tenth observed a single time. Sequences were derived from CD8+ T cells sorted from PBMCs, sampled 45 days after the yellow fever booster vaccination. The receptor source for this set is a man younger than 35 who received the YFV17D yellow fever vaccine.

The chain is built from TRBV30 and TRBJ2-7; D not certain. Germline V gene sequence: CDR1 GTSNPN, CDR2 SVGIG (reference sequence). V dropped 4 bases and J dropped 3 bases, with 13 bases sitting between them. The CDR3 covers 13 residues. The CDR3 DNA reads as TGTGCCTGGATTGACCTATCGGACTACGAGCAGTACTTC. Its protein is CAWIDLSDYEQYF.

The rearrangement links TRBV7-9 to TRBJ2-1, with D unclear. Looked up from germline, CDR1 is SEHNR and CDR2 is FQNEAQ (reference sequence). V lost 1 base, J lost 7 bases, and 11 bases lay in between. CDR3 length: 14 amino acids. DNA of the CDR3: TGTGCCAGCAGCTTAGGGGGTCTGAGGAATGAGCAGTTCTTC. It is translated as CASSLGGLRNEQFF.

J is TRBJ1-5 and V is TRBV20-1; 8 positions agree with TRBD1. Unmatched junction bases numbered 11, after V lost 6 bases and J lost 7 bases. Germline V gene lookup returns CDR1 DFQATT and CDR2 SNEGSKA (reference sequence). The CDR3 consists of 14 residues. The CDR3 reads CSAIGQGRGQPQHF. CDR3 bases: TGCAGTGCCATCGGACAGGGAAGAGGCCAGCCCCAGCATTTT.

This chain links TRBV3-1 with TRBJ2-1; D is perhaps TRBD2 (5 bases). Trimming removed 10 bases from V and 6 bases from J, with 19 bases in between. The CDR3 totals 14 residues. Germline V gene sequence: CDR1 LGHDT, CDR2 YNNKEL (reference sequence). The CDR3 DNA reads TGTGCCACTTCCCCCGTCCGGGGAATCAATGAGCAGTTCTTC. Residues: CATSPVRGINEQFF.

The genes are TRBV11-2 and TRBJ2-1; TRBD2 agrees at 13 bases. Germline CDR1 reads SGHAT; CDR2 reads FQNNGV. The V gene end was trimmed by 3 bases and the J gene end by 8 bases; junction bases not matched to a gene: 7. The CDR3 is made up of 16 amino acids. The CDR3 spells CASSLATSGGAHEQFF. DNA for the CDR3: TGTGCCAGCAGCTTGGCCACTAGCGGGGGGGCCCATGAGCAGTTCTTC.

This clonotype showed up just a few times. The gene calls are TRBV6-5 and TRBJ1-2; 7 nucleotides agree with TRBD1. Germline values: CDR1 MNHEY, CDR2 SVGAGI. J was trimmed by 0 bases and V by 0 bases; bases with no gene match: 7. The CDR3 extends over 17 amino acids. The CDR3, as DNA: TGTGCCAGCAGTTACTCGAGACAGGGACGATCTAACTATGGCTACACCTTC. Its translation: CASSYSRQGRSNYGYTF.